These 27 T cell receptor beta chains share one sample of origin, sequenced in a study of response to subunit inactivated influenza vaccine (dated by TCRdb to the late 2010s). Library construction relied on RT-PCR. The sample was run on an Illumina HiSeq 2500. TCRdb ran its own pipeline on the public reads, namely fastp trimming at Q25 and MiXCR clone calling, and kept in-frame beta chains. Each entry is one CDR3 protein sequence, shown with its most common DNA and genes. This sample lists a few hundred thousand distinct CDR3 sequences; roughly 12% were detected once. The ten largest clones take up about 11% of the sample. These same data were also listed under a study on T cells expressing NK-cell markers. The second study, in turn, reports: TCR beta cDNA libraries were made by 5'RACE template switching that added a universal primer site and unique molecular identifiers.

The source material was PBMCs from blood, sampled on the day of vaccination. The receptors were gathered from a middle-aged man who received an inactivated influenza vaccine. Donor details come from another sample of the same person, matched by shared clones.

This clonotype has more than one count but fewer than ten. The CDR3 nucleotides read TGTGCCAGCAGCCAGTCCCGGACGAAAGCCTCCTACGAGCAGTACTTC. Protein product: CASSQSRTKASYEQYF. V and J are TRBV6-2 or TRBV6-3 and TRBJ2-7; D gene unclear. The CDR3 is 16 amino acids. The germline V gene has CDR1 MNHEY and CDR2 SVGEGT. V was pared by 6 bases and J by 0 bases, with 18 bases between.

This clonotype showed up just a few times. V usage is TRBV5-1 and J usage is TRBJ2-2, with 14 bases lining up with TRBD2. The CDR3 loop spans 18 amino acids. The V and J ends lost 2 bases and 3 bases, in that order; junction bases with no gene match: 6. Germline CDR1 is SGHRS and CDR2 is YFSETQ. The CDR3 is CASSFGTSGGTYTGELFF. DNA of the CDR3: TGCGCCAGCAGCTTTGGGACTAGCGGGGGAACGTACACCGGGGAGCTGTTTTTT.

The V call is TRBV5-4, the J call TRBJ2-7; TRBD1 might be the D (6 bases). CDR3 length equals 14 residues. V lost 4 bases and J 2 bases, leaving 13 bases between the germline ends. Germline V gene lookup returns CDR1 SGHNT and CDR2 YYREEE (reference sequence). The CDR3: CASSGTGTTYEQYF. CDR3 in DNA: TGTGCCAGCAGCGGAACCGGGACAACCTACGAGCAGTACTTC.

This chain uses TRBV2 with TRBJ1-5; TRBD1 is a possible D gene (6 bases). The CDR3 runs to 14 residues. V was clipped by 4 bases and J by 5 bases, with 12 bases between them. CDR1 and CDR2 from the germline V gene are SNHLY and FYNNEI. The CDR3: CASSGGQWDQPQHF. CDR3 nucleotide sequence: TGTGCCAGCAGTGGTGGACAGTGGGATCAGCCCCAGCATTTT.

This clonotype was seen many times. The V call is TRBV12-3 or TRBV12-4, the J call TRBJ1-5; TRBD1 matches 7 bases. The CDR3 contains 13 residues. With V trimmed by 8 bases and J by 5 bases, 6 bases remained unmatched. CDR3: CASGWDRDQPQHF. The CDR3 bases are TGTGCCAGCGGATGGGACAGAGATCAGCCCCAGCATTTT.

CDR3 sequence: CASSLGGGTGWNEQFF. The CDR3 DNA reads as TGCGCCAGCAGCTTGGGTGGCGGGACAGGGTGGAATGAGCAGTTCTTC. V usage is TRBV5-1 and J usage is TRBJ2-1; TRBD1 matches 9 bases. This CDR3 spans 16 amino acids. Germline V gene data show CDR1 as SGHRS and CDR2 as YFSETQ. V trimming: 0 bases; J trimming: 7 bases; junction bases outside the gene matches: 8.

The V gene is TRBV20-1, the J gene TRBJ2-7; D unclear. V dropped 2 bases and J dropped 0 bases, with 8 bases sitting between them. The V gene's germline CDR1 is DFQATT and CDR2 SNEGSKA (reference sequence). The length of the CDR3 is 13 residues. CDR3 residues: CSARLINSYEQYF. CDR3 nucleotides: TGCAGTGCTAGATTGATTAACTCCTACGAGCAGTACTTC.

The chain employs TRBV27 and TRBJ2-3; D uncertain. The CDR3 covers 14 residues. The germline CDR1 and CDR2 sequences are MNHEY and SMNVEV (reference sequence). Between the trimmed V and J ends, which lost 1 base and 0 bases, there was a span of 5 bases. CDR3 sequence (DNA): TGTGCCAGCAGTTTATACGGTAGCACAGATACGCAGTATTTT. Translation: CASSLYGSTDTQYF.

The table lists this clonotype with many counts. CDR3 in amino acids: CASSLVLTGAPMEQFF. In nucleotides, the CDR3 is TGCGCCAGCAGCTTGGTATTGACGGGGGCCCCAATGGAGCAGTTCTTC. J is TRBJ2-1 and V is TRBV5-1, with D perhaps being TRBD1 or TRBD2 (6 bases each). CDR1 SGHRS and CDR2 YFSETQ come from the germline V gene. The CDR3 is 16 amino acids. Trimming shortened V by 0 bases and J by 10 bases, and 20 bases separated the two germline ends.

This clonotype was found a few times. The chain carries TRBV24-1 and TRBJ1-5; 10 bases fit TRBD1. Germline CDR1 and CDR2: KGHDR and SFDVKD. V lost 4 bases, J lost 2 bases, and 1 base stayed unmatched. The CDR3 is 15 amino acids. The CDR3 DNA reads TGTGCCACCAGTGAAGGGACAGGGGGCAATCAGCCCCAGCATTTT. This sequence encodes CATSEGTGGNQPQHF.

This clonotype was seen more than once but under ten times. The rearrangement joins TRBV4-3 to TRBJ2-3, with TRBD2 matching 8 bases. Losses at the gene ends were 2 bases for V and 5 bases for J; bases not matched to a gene: 9. The V gene's germline CDR1 is LGHNA and CDR2 YSLEER. The CDR3 loop spans 16 amino acids. CDR3: CASSQQTSGGVDTQYF. The CDR3 region has the DNA TGCGCCAGCAGCCAACAAACTAGCGGCGGCGTAGATACGCAGTATTTT.

This clonotype was seen only a few times. This sequence joins TRBV20-1 and TRBJ2-2; 11 bases agree with TRBD2. Germline loops: CDR1 DFQATT, CDR2 SNEGSKA (reference sequence). CDR3 length: 14 residues. The J segment lost 4 bases and the V segment lost 6 bases, leaving 4 bases of the junction unmatched. The CDR3 sequence is CSAVAGGATGELFF. CDR3 coding DNA: TGCAGTGCCGTAGCGGGGGGGGCCACCGGGGAGCTGTTTTTT.

This clonotype was picked up a small number of times. V is TRBV5-8 and J is TRBJ1-1, with D perhaps matching TRBD1 (5 bases). Trimming removed 7 bases at V and 0 bases at J, with 16 bases between. Germline assignment: CDR1 SGHTS and CDR2 YDEGEE. This CDR3 region has 15 residues. The CDR3 loop is CASAPQDSLNTEAFF. DNA for the CDR3: TGTGCCAGCGCTCCCCAAGACAGTTTGAACACTGAAGCTTTCTTT.

This clonotype has ten or more counts. The genes are TRBV4-1 and TRBJ2-1; TRBD2 agrees at 7 bases. CDR3 length: 15 residues. After removal of 4 bases from V and 3 bases from J, the junction contained 6 bases not matched to a gene. Germline V lookup: CDR1 MGHRA, CDR2 YSYEKL. CDR3 DNA: TGCGCCAGCAGCCGGGGAGCTAGCGGCTACAATGAGCAGTTCTTC. As protein: CASSRGASGYNEQFF.

The genes are TRBV28 and TRBJ2-7; TRBD2 matches at 9 bases. J was trimmed by 3 bases and V by 3 bases; bases with no gene match: 15. This CDR3 comprises 18 residues. Germline CDR1 reads MDHEN; CDR2 reads SYDVKM. This CDR3 is CASSLGWRGGRRDYEQYF. The CDR3 DNA follows: TGTGCCAGCAGTTTGGGGTGGCGGGGGGGTCGTCGGGACTACGAGCAGTACTTC.

There are a few counts of this clonotype. The chain employs TRBV19 and TRBJ2-2; TRBD1 agrees at 7 bases. This CDR3 spans 17 amino acids. V lost 6 bases to trimming and J lost 1 base; unmatched junction nucleotides: 11. Germline CDR1 reads LNHDA; CDR2 reads SQIVND (reference sequence). CDR3 residues: CASRMNDRVRNTGELFF. CDR3 nucleotide sequence: TGTGCCAGTAGGATGAACGACAGGGTCCGGAACACCGGGGAGCTGTTTTTT.

This clonotype has a count of ten or more. The chain employs TRBV11-2 and TRBJ2-7, with D perhaps matching TRBD1 (6 bases). The germline gives CDR1 SGHAT, CDR2 FQNNGV. The length of the CDR3 is 13 residues. Trimming left V 5 bases short and J 3 bases short, with 11 bases between. This CDR3 is CASSPGQIYEQYF. DNA of the CDR3: TGTGCCAGCAGCCCCGGACAGATCTACGAGCAGTACTTC.

The CDR3 here is CASSLFAGGGVVVNEQFF. CDR3 nucleotide sequence: TGCGCCAGCAGCTTGTTTGCGGGAGGGGGTGTGGTCGTCAATGAGCAGTTCTTC. The V call is TRBV5-1, the J call TRBJ2-1; 9 bases map to TRBD2. CDR1 SGHRS and CDR2 YFSETQ come from the germline V gene. The CDR3 contains 18 residues. V dropped 1 base and J dropped 6; count of bases not matched to a gene: 14. Drawing the rest from reference TRBV5-1 and TRBJ2-1, the complete variable domain is KAGVTQTPRYLIKTRGQQVTLSCSPISGHRSVSWYQQTPGQGLQFLFEYFSETQRNKGNFPGRFSGRQFSNSRSEMNVSTLELGDSALYLCASSLFAGGGVVVNEQFFGPGTRLTVL.

This clonotype was observed at least ten times. The chain couples TRBV5-1 to TRBJ2-1, with a tentative D call TRBD2 (6 bases). Per germline, CDR1 SGHRS and CDR2 YFSETQ. There are 17 residues in the CDR3. Trimming took 0 bases from V and 5 from J, leaving 18 bases between them. CDR3 residues: CASSLAGGLRFNNEQFF. The CDR3 region has the DNA TGCGCCAGCAGCTTGGCCGGAGGACTACGCTTCAACAATGAGCAGTTCTTC.

The chain joins TRBV2 to TRBJ1-2; D gene uncertain. Trimming pared 6 bases from V and 5 bases from J, leaving 7 bases between. The CDR3 extends over 11 amino acids. Germline V CDR1 and CDR2: SNHLY, FYNNEI. The CDR3 DNA sequence: TGTGCCAGCAGCGAGGCGTATGGCTACACCTTC. Amino acids: CASSEAYGYTF.

This clonotype was observed a few times. This sequence joins TRBV20-1 and TRBJ2-7, with a weak D call TRBD1 (7 bases). The V gene lost 5 bases and the J gene lost 7 bases, with 18 bases spanning the gap. Germline loops: CDR1 DFQATT, CDR2 SNEGSKA (reference sequence). There are 13 residues in the CDR3. This chain's CDR3 is CSAGGTADLEQYF. CDR3 coding DNA: TGCAGTGCTGGGGGGACAGCCGACCTGGAGCAGTACTTC.

This chain connects TRBV4-3 to TRBJ2-7; 13 bases align to TRBD2. Germline V gene sequence: CDR1 LGHNA, CDR2 YSLEER. This CDR3 contains 18 residues. Trimming removed 3 bases from V and 4 bases from J; junction bases left unmatched: 12. CDR3 nucleotides: TGCGCCAGCAGCCACGCCACTAGCGGGGGGGCGAATTTTTACGAGCAGTACTTC. This encodes CASSHATSGGANFYEQYF.

This clonotype was found a few times. The rearrangement uses TRBV20-1 and TRBJ1-6; TRBD1 is a possible D gene (5 bases). V was shortened by 2 bases and J by 8 bases, with 16 bases between the two germline ends. This CDR3 contains 15 residues. The germline CDR1 and CDR2 sequences are DFQATT and SNEGSKA (reference sequence). CDR3 DNA: TGCAGTGCTAGACCGACCGGGGGGATGGATTCACCCCTCCACTTT. Amino acids: CSARPTGGMDSPLHF.

This clonotype was recorded a few times. In DNA form, the CDR3 reads TGCAGTGCTAGTAGAGGGGCAGGGGGCAATCAGCCCCAGCATTTT. Translation gives CSASRGAGGNQPQHF. The chain carries TRBV20-1 and TRBJ1-5, with TRBD1 as a possible D gene (6 bases). The CDR3 totals 15 residues. Germline V gives CDR1 DFQATT, CDR2 SNEGSKA (reference sequence). The V end lost 3 bases, the J end lost 2 bases, and 14 bases lay between the germline ends.

This chain connects TRBV29-1 to TRBJ1-2; no clear D gene. The CDR3 length is 12 residues. The germline CDR1 and CDR2 sequences are SQVTM and ANQGSEA. The V end lost 2 bases, the J end lost 5 bases, and 9 bases lay between the germline ends. The CDR3 protein is CSVERAGYGYTF. CDR3 DNA: TGCAGCGTTGAAAGGGCCGGGTATGGCTACACCTTC.

CDR3 sequence: CASSFSGLLNTEAFF. Written as DNA, the CDR3 is TGTGCCAGCAGCTTTTCAGGGCTTTTGAACACTGAAGCTTTCTTT. The V gene is TRBV5-6, the J gene TRBJ1-1, with D possibly TRBD1 on 5 matching bases. This CDR3 is 15 amino acids long. The V end was cut by 2 bases, the J end by 0 bases, with 11 bases between. The germline V gene encodes CDR1 SGHDT and CDR2 YYEEEE.

This clonotype appeared a few times. The chain carries TRBV15 and TRBJ2-7, with 11 positions matching TRBD2. From germline, CDR1 is LNHNV and CDR2 YYDKDF (reference sequence). V trimming: 3 bases; J trimming: 5 bases; junction bases outside the gene matches: 9. This CDR3 is built from 16 residues. The CDR3 sequence is CATSSTLAGGPHEQYF. CDR3 bases: TGTGCCACCAGCAGCACTTTAGCGGGAGGGCCACACGAGCAGTACTTC.